This T cell receptor beta chain appears in the sequencing data of a study of glioma-infiltrating T cells. Study-wide results and limits: Tissue-blood divergence was below expectation in non-neoplastic patients, above in gliomas. Very few CDR3 sequences were shared between tissue and blood.

In this sample, this clonotype turned up many times. The antigen remains unidentified. Germline V gene data show CDR1 as DFQATT and CDR2 as SNEGSKA (reference sequence). Trimming pared 3 bases from V and 2 bases from J, leaving 10 bases between. This CDR3 is built from 13 residues. Amplification of TCR alpha and beta CDR3 regions from RNA used iRepertoire nested multiplex PCR. For one-step reverse transcription and amplification, 100-400 ng of tissue mRNA or PBMC total RNA was used. TCRdb re-called the multiplex PCR reads with MiXCR, one entry per CDR3 protein. The table lists 170,000 or so distinct CDR3 sequences, around 45% of them singletons, with roughly 5.5% in the top ten.

The sequence was collected from a human donor with low-grade glioma or glioblastoma, undergoing nonglioma brain surgery, or in good health (not recorded which). The chain employs TRBV20-1 and TRBJ2-5; D gene unclear. Sequenced input: glioma tissue, nonneoplastic brain tissue, or PBMCs (not recorded which). The CDR3 loop reads CSASDAAQETQYF. The CDR3 region has the DNA TGCAGTGCTAGTGACGCTGCTCAAGAGACCCAGTACTTC.